Listed below are T cell receptor beta chains from one sample, sequenced in a study of CD8+CD57+ T cells in acquired aplastic anemia. MiXCR was run by TCRdb on the reads, yielding one entry per CDR3 protein. The sample contains hundreds of thousands of distinct CDR3 sequences, roughly three fifths of which appear only once. The sequenced sample was sorted CD4+, CD8+, or CD8+CD57+ T cells (not recorded which) from PBMCs. Every receptor here comes from a human donor with severe aplastic anemia or a healthy control (not recorded which). Each CDR3 is given with its conserved first and last residue. The D gene is left open where the match is weak. Clone size appears in some rows only: once, few, many, or a class for an expanded clone.

size: few; D: NA; length: 13; J: TRBJ1-1; V: TRBV12-3/TRBV12-4; CDR3: CASSNQGNTEAFF; DNA: TGTGCCAGCAGTAATCAGGGAAACACTGAAGCTTTCTTT
size: NA; D: NA; length: 12; J: TRBJ2-5; V: TRBV27; CDR3: CASSHGQETQYF; DNA: TGTGCCAGCAGTCATGGTCAAGAGACCCAGTACTTC
size: once; D: NA; length: 15; J: TRBJ2-7; V: TRBV6-6; CDR3: CASKPSGTGSYEQYF; DNA: TGTGCCAGCAAACCGTCCGGGACCGGGTCCTACGAGCAGTACTTC
size: NA; D: TRBD2; length: 15; J: TRBJ2-1; V: TRBV10-3; CDR3: CAISGTSGSYNEQFF; DNA: TGCGCCATCAGTGGGACTAGCGGCTCCTACAATGAGCAGTTCTTC
size: few; D: NA; length: 12; J: TRBJ2-3; V: TRBV24-1; CDR3: CATSDLLDTQYF; DNA: TGTGCCACCAGTGATTTACTTGATACGCAGTATTTT
size: many; D: NA; length: 16; J: TRBJ1-4; V: TRBV19; CDR3: CATQTVFRGHNEKLFF; DNA: TGTGCCACCCAGACAGTTTTCCGGGGGCATAATGAAAAACTGTTTTTT
size: few; D: NA; length: 14; J: TRBJ2-6; V: TRBV3-1; CDR3: CASSQAAGANVLTF; DNA: TGTGCCAGCAGCCAAGCGGCTGGGGCCAACGTCCTGACTTTC
size: NA; D: NA; length: 12; J: TRBJ2-5; V: TRBV10-1; CDR3: CASQGQRETQYF; DNA: TGCGCCAGCCAAGGACAGAGGGAGACCCAGTACTTC
size: NA; D: TRBD1; length: 13; J: TRBJ2-7; V: TRBV29-1; CDR3: CSVVWDRVAEQYF; DNA: TGCAGCGTTGTTTGGGACAGGGTAGCCGAGCAGTACTTC
size: many; D: TRBD1; length: 16; J: TRBJ1-5; V: TRBV7-9; CDR3: CASSLVLQGRNQPQHF; DNA: TGTGCCAGCAGCTTAGTCCTACAGGGGAGGAATCAGCCCCAGCATTTT
size: NA; D: TRBD2; length: 15; J: TRBJ2-5; V: TRBV7-2; CDR3: CASSLGAGGGETQYF; DNA: TGTGCCAGCAGCTTAGGAGCGGGAGGGGGTGAGACCCAGTACTTC
size: few; D: TRBD1; length: 15; J: TRBJ2-7; V: TRBV19; CDR3: CASSPRDSRGDEQYF; DNA: TGTGCCAGTAGTCCACGGGACAGTAGAGGGGACGAGCAGTACTTC
size: many; D: NA; length: 13; J: TRBJ2-7; V: TRBV20-1; CDR3: CSATRGPSYEQYF; DNA: TGCAGTGCCACGCGGGGCCCCTCCTACGAGCAGTACTTC
size: NA; D: TRBD2; length: 13; J: TRBJ2-7; V: TRBV19; CDR3: CASKASGKYEQYF; DNA: TGTGCCAGTAAGGCTAGCGGGAAGTACGAGCAGTACTTC
size: NA; D: NA; length: 13; J: TRBJ1-2; V: TRBV19; CDR3: CASTNGWGYGYTF; DNA: TGTGCCAGTACCAATGGTTGGGGGTACGGCTACACCTTC
size: many; D: TRBD1; length: 15; J: TRBJ1-4; V: TRBV19; CDR3: CASNGEGGASEKLFF; DNA: TGTGCCAGTAACGGGGAAGGGGGCGCATCCGAAAAACTGTTTTTT
size: NA; D: NA; length: 14; J: TRBJ2-3; V: TRBV5-4; CDR3: CASSFGPSGDTQYF; DNA: TGTGCCAGCAGCTTCGGACCCTCCGGGGATACGCAGTATTTT
size: NA; D: NA; length: 15; J: TRBJ2-1; V: TRBV7-3; CDR3: CARSFMGGSYNEQFF; DNA: TGTGCAAGAAGCTTCATGGGGGGTTCCTACAATGAGCAGTTCTTC